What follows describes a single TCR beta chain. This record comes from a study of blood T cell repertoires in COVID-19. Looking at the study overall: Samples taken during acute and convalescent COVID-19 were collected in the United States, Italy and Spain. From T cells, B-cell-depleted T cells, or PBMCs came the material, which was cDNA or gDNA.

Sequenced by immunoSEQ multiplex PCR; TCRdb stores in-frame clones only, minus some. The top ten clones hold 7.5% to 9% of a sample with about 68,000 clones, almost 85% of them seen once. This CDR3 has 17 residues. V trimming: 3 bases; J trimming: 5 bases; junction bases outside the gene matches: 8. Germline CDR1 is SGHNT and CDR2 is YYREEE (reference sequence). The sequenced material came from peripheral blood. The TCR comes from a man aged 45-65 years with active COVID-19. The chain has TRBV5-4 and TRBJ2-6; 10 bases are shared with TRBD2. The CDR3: CASSSVIAGGRANVLTF. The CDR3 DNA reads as TGTGCCAGCAGCTCCGTGATAGCGGGAGGAAGGGCCAACGTCCTGACTTTC.